This paragraph reports one T cell receptor (beta chain). Antigen unknown. The sample comes from a study of blood T cells in healthy people across ages. Study results and caveats: There were more naive CD4+ cells and higher diversity in long-lived donors than in aged donors. Diversity of TCR beta per million T cells declined in a roughly linear way with age.

V was trimmed by 0 bases and J by 3 bases, leaving 15 bases between them. Per germline, CDR1 LGHNA and CDR2 YSLEER. This CDR3 is built from 17 residues. With a J-beta primer mix and a sample-barcoded 5' primer, a second PCR ran about 7 to 11 cycles. TCRdb passed the 5' RACE reads through MiXCR, listing each CDR3 protein once. The repertoire consists of some 1.5 million distinct CDR3 sequences, with 40% to 45% occurring once and the leading ten covering more than 4%. Sequenced sample: blood. The origin of this receptor is a young woman in good health. The rearrangement joins TRBV4-3 to TRBJ2-1, with D hard to call. The CDR3 here is CASSQDYMRWNYNEQFF. CDR3 in DNA: TGCGCCAGCAGCCAAGATTATATGCGGTGGAACTACAATGAGCAGTTCTTC.